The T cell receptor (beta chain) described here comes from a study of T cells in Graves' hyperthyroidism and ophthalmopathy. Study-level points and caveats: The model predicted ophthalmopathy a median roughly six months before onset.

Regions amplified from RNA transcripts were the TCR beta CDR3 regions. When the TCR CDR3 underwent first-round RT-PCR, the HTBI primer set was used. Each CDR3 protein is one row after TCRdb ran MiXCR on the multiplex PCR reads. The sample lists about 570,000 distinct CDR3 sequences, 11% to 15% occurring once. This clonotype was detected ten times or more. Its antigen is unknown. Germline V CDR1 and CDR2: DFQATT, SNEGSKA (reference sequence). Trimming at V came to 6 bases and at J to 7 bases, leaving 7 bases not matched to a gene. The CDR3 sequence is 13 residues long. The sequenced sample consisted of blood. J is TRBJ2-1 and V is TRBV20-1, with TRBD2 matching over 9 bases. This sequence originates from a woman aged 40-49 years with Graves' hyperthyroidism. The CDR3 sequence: CSASLAGLNEQFF. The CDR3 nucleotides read TGCAGTGCAAGTCTAGCGGGATTGAATGAGCAGTTCTTC.